Listed below are T cell receptor beta chains from one sample, sequenced in a study of blood T cells in healthy people across ages. TCRdb re-called the 5' RACE reads with MiXCR, one entry per CDR3 protein. The table includes over 600,000 distinct CDR3 sequences, around a fifth detected once. Sequenced input: blood. These receptors all come from a man in his 70s in good health. Both conserved end residues are part of each CDR3. D genes are given only for firm matches. Some rows have no size entry. The others give once, few or many, or a class for an expanded clone.

V,D,J,size,CDR3,DNA
TRBV12-3/TRBV12-4,TRBD1,TRBJ1-2,few,CASSAGDRWSVYTF,TGTGCCAGCAGTGCCGGGGACAGGTGGTCTGTCTACACCTTC
TRBV20-1,TRBD2,TRBJ2-3,many,CSHAREITDTQYF,TGCAGCCACGCGCGGGAGATCACAGATACGCAGTATTTT
TRBV5-1,TRBD2,TRBJ2-1,.,CASSLTSGRIYNEQFF,TGCGCCAGCAGCTTGACTAGCGGGAGGATTTACAATGAGCAGTTCTTC
TRBV6-5,.,TRBJ2-3,.,CASTKTGLSTDTQYF,TGTGCCAGCACCAAGACAGGTTTGAGCACAGATACGCAGTATTTT
TRBV9,.,TRBJ2-1,few,CASSVQPGTVSEQFF,TGTGCCAGCAGCGTACAACCGGGAACAGTAAGTGAGCAGTTCTTC
TRBV7-2,TRBD2,TRBJ2-1,.,CASSLSAGEHNEQFF,TGTGCCAGCAGCTTATCCGCGGGAGAGCACAATGAGCAGTTCTTC
TRBV6-2/TRBV6-3,.,TRBJ1-4,few,CASRRSASAANEKLFF,TGTGCCAGCAGGAGATCGGCCTCGGCGGCTAATGAAAAACTGTTTTTT
TRBV9,TRBD2,TRBJ2-3,.,CASSPTSGSSYTQYF,TGTGCCAGCAGCCCGACTAGCGGGAGCTCATATACGCAGTATTTT
TRBV15,TRBD2,TRBJ2-1,many,CATSRLPRLAWDEQFF,TGTGCCACCAGCAGATTGCCCCGACTAGCGTGGGATGAGCAGTTCTTC
TRBV20-1,.,TRBJ2-7,.,CSATQVRGSSYGQYF,TGCAGTGCTACCCAAGTCCGGGGTAGCTCCTACGGGCAGTACTTC
TRBV20-1,TRBD1,TRBJ2-1,.,CSARVRDRVFYNEQFF,TGCAGTGCTAGGGTCCGGGACAGGGTATTTTACAATGAGCAGTTCTTC
TRBV2,.,TRBJ2-5,many,CASTGRGSQETQYF,TGTGCCAGCACCGGCCGGGGTAGCCAAGAGACCCAGTACTTC
TRBV19,.,TRBJ1-1,few,CASSIMGQGDTEAFF,TGTGCCAGTAGTATCATGGGCCAGGGTGACACTGAAGCTTTCTTT
TRBV7-9,.,TRBJ2-5,.,CASRASGTQYF,TGTGCCAGCAGAGCCTCCGGGACCCAGTACTTC
TRBV6-2/TRBV6-3,TRBD2,TRBJ2-7,.,CASSTSGSEQYF,TGTGCCAGCAGTACTAGCGGCAGCGAGCAGTACTTC
TRBV7-9,TRBD2,TRBJ2-5,.,CASSLRTSGRGYF,TGTGCCAGCAGCTTGAGGACTAGCGGGAGAGGGTACTTC
TRBV6-4,TRBD2,TRBJ2-1,.,CASSDGSGSSYNEQFF,TGTGCCAGCAGTGACGGTAGCGGGAGCTCCTACAATGAGCAGTTCTTC
TRBV6-2/TRBV6-3,.,TRBJ2-7,many,CASKGTDKAYEQYF,TGTGCCAGCAAAGGGACCGACAAAGCATACGAGCAGTACTTC
TRBV2,.,TRBJ1-4,few,CASSGVLATNEKLFF,TGTGCCAGCAGTGGGGTTCTTGCAACTAATGAAAAACTGTTTTTT
TRBV12-3/TRBV12-4,.,TRBJ2-2,.,CASSQRERLGELFF,TGTGCCAGCAGCCAAAGGGAAAGGCTGGGGGAGCTGTTTTTT
TRBV4-3,TRBD1,TRBJ1-1,.,CASSQSLTGMNTEAFF,TGCGCCAGCAGCCAGTCCCTGACAGGGATGAACACTGAAGCTTTCTTT
TRBV20-1,TRBD2,TRBJ2-1,.,CSARKPSGMPYNEQFF,TGCAGTGCACGAAAGCCTAGCGGGATGCCCTACAATGAGCAGTTCTTC
TRBV5-1,.,TRBJ1-4,few,CASSLASLGLGLANEKLFF,TGCGCCAGCAGCTTGGCTTCTTTGGGTCTCGGGCTGGCTAATGAAAAACTGTTTTTT
TRBV15,.,TRBJ2-1,.,CATSRDSQPYNEQFF,TGTGCCACCAGCAGGGACAGCCAACCCTACAATGAGCAGTTCTTC
TRBV6-5,TRBD1,TRBJ2-5,.,CASIADRERGTQYF,TGTGCCAGCATCGCCGACAGGGAGAGGGGGACCCAGTACTTC
TRBV7-2,.,TRBJ2-5,few,CASSLARFSRTRQETQYF,TGTGCCAGCAGCTTAGCGAGGTTTTCCAGAACCAGACAAGAGACCCAGTACTTC
TRBV12-5,.,TRBJ2-1,few,CASGLGRASPNEQFF,TGTGCTAGTGGTTTGGGGAGGGCTAGCCCCAATGAGCAGTTCTTC
TRBV6-2/TRBV6-3,TRBD1,TRBJ2-5,few,CASKQGVETQYF,TGTGCCAGCAAACAGGGGGTAGAGACCCAGTACTTC
TRBV5-6,.,TRBJ1-2,.,CASSLARRYHGYTF,TGTGCCAGCAGCTTGGCCCGGAGATACCATGGCTACACCTTC
TRBV13,.,TRBJ1-4,.,CASGFRTANEKLFF,TGTGCCAGCGGGTTCCGGACCGCGAATGAAAAACTGTTTTTT
TRBV5-1,.,TRBJ1-1,.,CASSLGIGTGVNTEAFF,TGCGCCAGCAGCTTGGGTATCGGAACAGGAGTGAACACTGAAGCTTTCTTT
TRBV5-1,.,TRBJ2-1,.,CASSLGSEAYNEQFF,TGCGCCAGCAGCTTGGGTAGCGAGGCCTACAATGAGCAGTTCTTC
TRBV11-2,.,TRBJ2-7,many,CASSLAAESSGSYEQYF,TGTGCCAGCAGCTTAGCGGCAGAGAGCTCGGGCTCCTACGAGCAGTACTTC
TRBV5-1,TRBD2,TRBJ2-4,.,CASRPTSAYHIQYF,TGCGCCAGCAGACCGACTAGCGCCTACCACATTCAGTACTTC
TRBV10-2,TRBD1,TRBJ2-6,.,CASSELGGKLSGANVLTF,TGCGCCAGCAGTGAGCTAGGGGGCAAACTCTCTGGGGCCAACGTCCTGACTTTC
TRBV6-1,.,TRBJ2-3,few,CASSFSSDTQYF,TGTGCCAGCAGTTTCAGTTCAGATACGCAGTATTTT
TRBV6-2/TRBV6-3,.,TRBJ1-2,few,CASRPSGGNYGYTF,TGTGCCAGCAGACCCTCGGGGGGGAACTATGGCTACACCTTC
TRBV4-1,.,TRBJ2-2,.,CASSQLATGELFF,TGCGCCAGCAGCCAACTAGCGACCGGGGAGCTGTTTTTT
TRBV9,.,TRBJ1-4,few,CASSARSGTNNEKLFF,TGTGCCAGCAGCGCACGTTCCGGGACAAATAATGAAAAACTGTTTTTT
TRBV28,TRBD2,TRBJ2-1,.,CASGGLAGAHNEQFF,TGTGCCAGCGGGGGACTAGCGGGAGCTCACAATGAGCAGTTCTTC
TRBV28,TRBD1,TRBJ1-2,few,CATKIQGYGYTF,TGTGCTACCAAGATACAGGGGTATGGCTACACCTTC
TRBV12-3/TRBV12-4,.,TRBJ2-2,.,CASRQYTGELFF,TGTGCCAGCAGACAATATACCGGGGAGCTGTTTTTT